What follows are 2 T cell receptor beta chains derived from one specimen sequenced in a study of blood T cell repertoires in COVID-19. This table comes from immunoSEQ multiplex PCR, and its TCRdb copy is limited to in-frame clones, with some not included. This table holds some 150,000 clones, about 87% found once. Material for sequencing was peripheral blood. These receptors were obtained from a middle-aged man who had recovered from COVID-19.

This sequence joins TRBV10-1 and TRBJ2-7, with D perhaps matching TRBD1 (5 bases). The CDR3 covers 13 residues. V was clipped by 4 bases and J by 2 bases, with 9 bases between them. Looked up from germline, CDR1 is WNHNN and CDR2 is SYGVQD (reference sequence). The chain's CDR3 is CASSGTLPYEQYF. In nucleotides, the CDR3 is TGCGCCAGCAGTGGGACATTACCCTACGAGCAGTACTTC.

The CDR3 region has the DNA TGTGCCAGCTCCTCCAGGCAGCCTCCCTACGAGCAGTACTTC. Protein sequence: CASSSRQPPYEQYF. The chain couples TRBV27 to TRBJ2-7; no clear D gene. Germline V gives CDR1 MNHEY, CDR2 SMNVEV (reference sequence). V was shortened by 8 bases and J by 2 bases, with 16 bases between the two germline ends. This CDR3 has 14 amino acids.